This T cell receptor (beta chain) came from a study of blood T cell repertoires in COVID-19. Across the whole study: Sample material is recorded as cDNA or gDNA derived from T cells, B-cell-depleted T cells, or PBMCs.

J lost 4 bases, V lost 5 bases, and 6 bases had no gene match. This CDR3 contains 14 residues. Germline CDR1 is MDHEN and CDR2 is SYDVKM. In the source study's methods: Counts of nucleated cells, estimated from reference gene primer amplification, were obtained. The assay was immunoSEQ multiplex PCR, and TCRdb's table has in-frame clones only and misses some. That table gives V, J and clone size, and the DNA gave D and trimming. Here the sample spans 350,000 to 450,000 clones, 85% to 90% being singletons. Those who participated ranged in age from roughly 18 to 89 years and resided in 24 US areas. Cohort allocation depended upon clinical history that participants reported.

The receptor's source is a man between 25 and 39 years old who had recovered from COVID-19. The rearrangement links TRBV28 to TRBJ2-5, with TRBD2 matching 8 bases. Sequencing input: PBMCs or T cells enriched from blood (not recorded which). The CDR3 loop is CASSAGGRPETQYF. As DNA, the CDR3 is TGTGCCAGCAGTGCGGGGGGACGCCCAGAGACCCAGTACTTC. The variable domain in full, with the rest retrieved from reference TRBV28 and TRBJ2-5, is DVKVTQSSRYLVKRTGEKVFLECVQDMDHENMFWYRQDPGLGLRLIYFSYDVKMKEKGDIPEGYSVSREKKERFSLILESASTNQTSMYLCASSAGGRPETQYFGPGTRLLVL.